One sample yielded the 24 T cell receptor beta chains listed below, sequenced in a study of blood T cell repertoires in COVID-19. The assay was immunoSEQ multiplex PCR, and TCRdb's table has in-frame clones only and misses some. Found here are 80,000 to 130,000 clones, nearly 90% of them singletons; the top ten hold under 7%. Specimen: peripheral blood. The source is a woman in her fifties or sixties with acute or convalescent COVID-19.

This clone appeared a few times. The gene calls are TRBV18 and TRBJ1-1; D not resolved. The CDR3 is made up of 14 amino acids. Germline CDR1 is KGHSH and CDR2 is LQKENI. V was clipped by 1 base and J by 8 bases, with 14 bases between them. The CDR3 sequence: CASSPQSTRGEAFF. The CDR3 DNA sequence: TGTGCCAGCTCACCACAGTCTACCAGAGGGGAAGCTTTCTTT.

The chain couples TRBV7-9 to TRBJ1-1, with TRBD1 matching 7 bases. This CDR3 contains 15 residues. The germline CDR1 and CDR2 sequences are SEHNR and FQNEAQ (reference sequence). V trimming: 7 bases; J trimming: 1 base; junction bases outside the gene matches: 9. This CDR3 reads CASTYDRDRNTEAFF. DNA of the CDR3: TGTGCCAGCACCTATGACCGGGACAGGAACACTGAAGCTTTCTTT. The full variable domain, in which reference TRBV7-9 and TRBJ1-1 provide the parts outside the CDR3, is DTGVSQNPRHKITKRGQNVTFRCDPISEHNRLYWYRQTLGQGPEFLTYFQNEAQLEKSRLLSDRFSAERPKGSFSTLEIQRTEQGDSAMYLCASTYDRDRNTEAFFGQGTRLTVV.

The chain combines TRBV4-1 with TRBJ1-5; 9 bases agree with TRBD1. This CDR3 comprises 15 residues. Germline V gives CDR1 MGHRA, CDR2 YSYEKL. V was pared by 0 bases and J by 6 bases, with 3 bases of the junction left unmatched. This chain's CDR3 is CASSQELTGGQPQHF. CDR3 coding DNA: TGCGCCAGCAGCCAAGAATTGACAGGGGGTCAGCCCCAGCATTTT.

This rearrangement joins TRBV18 to TRBJ2-7; 11 bases line up with TRBD1. Per the germline V gene, CDR1 is KGHSH and CDR2 is LQKENI. CDR3 size: 15 residues. V trimming: 6 bases; J trimming: 0 bases; junction bases outside the gene matches: 4. The DNA of the CDR3 is TGTGCCAGCTCCCCCGGGACAGGGGGCTCCTACGAGCAGTACGTC. Amino acid sequence: CASSPGTGGSYEQYV.

This clone was detected a few times. J is TRBJ2-3 and V is TRBV29-1; D unresolved. The CDR3 runs to 14 residues. Trimming shortened V by 8 bases and J by 3 bases, and 18 bases separated the two germline ends. The germline CDR1 and CDR2 sequences are SQVTM and ANQGSEA. Written as DNA, the CDR3 is TGCAGCTTATCGCTCAACACAGCAACAGATACGCAGTATTTT. Amino acids: CSLSLNTATDTQYF.

The CDR3 nucleotides are TGTGCCAGCTCAGTCTCGGGACTAGCGGGAGCCCGAACCGGGGAGCTGTTTTTT. Encoded protein: CASSVSGLAGARTGELFF. The rearrangement joins TRBV18 to TRBJ2-2; TRBD2 matches 14 bases. Germline V CDR1 and CDR2: KGHSH, LQKENI. J gave up 5 bases and V 5 bases, and 10 bases lay outside the gene matches. The CDR3 is 18 residues long.

The chain is built from TRBV27 and TRBJ2-2, with 8 bases identical to TRBD1. Trimming removed 5 bases from V and 4 bases from J; junction bases left unmatched: 6. The CDR3 spans 15 residues. Germline-derived CDR1 and CDR2 are MNHEY and SMNVEV (reference sequence). In DNA, the CDR3 is TGTGCCAGCAGTATCACAGGGGGGTCCACCGGGGAGCTGTTTTTT. Translated, it gives CASSITGGSTGELFF.

J is TRBJ2-1 and V is TRBV28; D might be TRBD1 (6 bases). Germline V gives CDR1 MDHEN, CDR2 SYDVKM. This CDR3 spans 14 amino acids. V shed 3 bases and J shed 2 bases, with 8 bases lying between them. The CDR3: CASSLDSPYNEQFF. CDR3 in DNA: TGTGCCAGCAGTTTGGACAGTCCCTACAATGAGCAGTTCTTC.

The chain has TRBV7-3 and TRBJ2-5, with 7 bases lining up with TRBD2. Germline V gives CDR1 SGHTA, CDR2 FQGTGA. This CDR3 is 15 amino acids long. V shed 0 bases and J 2 bases; nucleotides not matched to a gene: 3. The CDR3 nucleotides read TGTGCCAGCAGCTTAACATCCGGGGGGCAAGAGACCCAGTACTTC. Its protein is CASSLTSGGQETQYF.

The chain uses TRBV3-1 (or the pseudogene TRBV3-2) and TRBJ1-6; D call uncertain. The ends were cut back, 0 bases at V and 9 bases at J, with 12 bases in the middle. This CDR3 is built from 15 residues. Germline values: CDR1 LGHDT, CDR2 YNNKEL (reference sequence). The CDR3 protein is CASSQDWTSSSPLHF. The CDR3 nucleotides are TGTGCCAGCAGCCAAGATTGGACTTCCTCTTCACCCCTCCACTTT.

This clone was seen once. The genes are TRBV29-1 and TRBJ1-2; tentative D call: TRBD1 (5 bases). V lost 3 bases and J lost 8, with 13 bases in between. Germline assignment: CDR1 SQVTM and CDR2 ANQGSEA. This CDR3 is 12 amino acids long. The CDR3 loop is CSVDGRAQGYTF. The CDR3 DNA reads TGCAGCGTTGACGGCAGGGCGCAGGGCTACACCTTC.

This chain connects TRBV19 to TRBJ1-3, with no clear D. Germline lookup yields CDR1 LNHDA and CDR2 SQIVND (reference sequence). The CDR3 has 14 amino acids. V dropped 7 bases and J dropped 1 base, with 11 bases sitting between them. The CDR3 is CASMQDISGNTIYF. CDR3 DNA: TGTGCCAGTATGCAGGATATTTCTGGAAACACCATATATTTT.

In its sample, this clone was seen once. V and J are TRBV7-3 and TRBJ2-3, with 9 bases lining up with TRBD2. After removal of 3 bases from V and 3 bases from J, the junction contained 7 bases not matched to a gene. CDR3 size: 16 residues. The germline V gene encodes CDR1 SGHTA and CDR2 FQGTGA. The CDR3 DNA is TGTGCCAGCAGCTTCGGGACTAGCATCGGTACAGATACGCAGTATTTT. This encodes CASSFGTSIGTDTQYF.

J is TRBJ1-5 and V is TRBV18; 8 nucleotides align to TRBD1. The CDR3 is made up of 15 amino acids. Losses at the gene ends were 3 bases for V and 7 bases for J; bases not matched to a gene: 8. Germline CDR1 is KGHSH and CDR2 is LQKENI. CDR3 nucleotides: TGTGCCAGCTCACCTGGACAGGGCGGGGAGCAGCCCCAGCATTTT. Translating it yields CASSPGQGGEQPQHF.

The CDR3 sequence is CASSINLVSTDTQYF. Written as DNA, the CDR3 is TGTGCCAGTAGTATCAACCTAGTCAGCACAGATACGCAGTATTTT. The chain is built from TRBV19 and TRBJ2-3, with D hard to call. Germline V lookup: CDR1 LNHDA, CDR2 SQIVND (reference sequence). V lost 3 bases and J 0 bases, leaving 10 bases between the germline ends. The CDR3 totals 15 residues.

This rearrangement joins TRBV7-2 to TRBJ1-2; 7 nucleotides match TRBD1. CDR3 size: 13 residues. V shed 5 bases and J 3 bases; nucleotides not matched to a gene: 3. Per germline, CDR1 SGHTA and CDR2 FQGNSA. CDR3 sequence: CASSPGTDYGYTF. Written as DNA, the CDR3 is TGTGCCAGCAGCCCCGGGACAGACTATGGCTACACCTTC.

The chain uses TRBV13 and TRBJ2-7, with TRBD2 identical over 12 bases. This CDR3 spans 13 amino acids. V was pared by 3 bases and J by 6 bases, with 0 bases of the junction left unmatched. Germline CDR1 reads PRHDT; CDR2 reads FYEKMQ (reference sequence). For the CDR3, the DNA is TGTGCCAGCAGCTTGGGACTAGCGGGCGAGCAGTACGTC. It is translated as CASSLGLAGEQYV.

The chain joins TRBV12-3 or TRBV12-4 to TRBJ1-3; no firm D call. V lost 3 bases, J lost 4 bases, and 7 bases lay in between. CDR3 size: 13 residues. In nucleotides, the CDR3 is TGTGCCAGCAGTTTCCTAAAAGGAAACACCATATATTTT. It is translated as CASSFLKGNTIYF.

This clone was detected only once. The chain recombines TRBV25-1 with TRBJ1-1, with no clear D. The V end was cut by 8 bases, the J end by 3 bases, with 13 bases between. This CDR3 contains 13 residues. Germline values: CDR1 MGHDK, CDR2 SYGVNS. CDR3 region: CASHGLGDTEAFF. CDR3 DNA sequence: TGTGCCAGCCACGGACTTGGGGACACTGAAGCTTTCTTT.

The chain joins TRBV6-2 or TRBV6-3 to TRBJ1-4; D perhaps matches TRBD1 (5 bases). The V gene lost 2 bases and the J gene lost 6 bases, with 19 bases spanning the gap. This CDR3 is built from 17 residues. From germline, CDR1 is MNHEY and CDR2 SVGEGT. CDR3 coding DNA: TGTGCCAGCAGTTACCCCCTCGAACAGGAATGGGATGAAAAACTGTTTTTT. Protein sequence: CASSYPLEQEWDEKLFF.

V is TRBV7-3 and J is TRBJ2-2, with TRBD2 as a possible D gene (5 bases). Trimming shortened V by 5 bases and J by 3 bases, and 13 bases separated the two germline ends. In germline, CDR1 is SGHTA, CDR2 FQGTGA. The CDR3 spans 15 residues. The CDR3 coding sequence is TGTGCCAGCAGCACGGCCTCCGGGGACACCGGGGAGCTGTTTTTT. It encodes CASSTASGDTGELFF.

The V call is TRBV5-1, the J call TRBJ2-3, with 10 bases that match TRBD2. The germline V gene encodes CDR1 SGHRS and CDR2 YFSETQ. The ends lost 0 bases at V and 6 bases at J; junction bases unmatched: 19. The CDR3 covers 20 residues. Written as DNA, the CDR3 is TGCGCCAGCAGCTTGGAGATGGGAGGTAGCGGGAGGCTCTCCCCTGATACGCAGTATTTT. Amino acid sequence: CASSLEMGGSGRLSPDTQYF.

The V gene is TRBV28, the J gene TRBJ2-7; 11 positions agree with TRBD2. The length of the CDR3 is 17 residues. Germline CDR1 MDHEN, CDR2 SYDVKM. The junction had 15 bases not matched to a gene; V was cut back by 8 bases and J by 3 bases. CDR3 in DNA: TGTGCCAGCGGATACGGGACTAGCGGAGGAGGGGGCTACGAGCAGTACTTC. This codes for CASGYGTSGGGGYEQYF.

The chain joins TRBV11-2 to TRBJ1-1; maybe TRBD1 (5 bases). CDR1 is SGHAT and CDR2 is FQNNGV in the germline V gene. CDR3 length: 12 amino acids. V lost 4 bases and J 5 bases, leaving 8 bases between the germline ends. CDR3 coding DNA: TGTGCCAGCAGCTCACAGGATACTGAAGCTTTCTTT. It is translated as CASSSQDTEAFF.